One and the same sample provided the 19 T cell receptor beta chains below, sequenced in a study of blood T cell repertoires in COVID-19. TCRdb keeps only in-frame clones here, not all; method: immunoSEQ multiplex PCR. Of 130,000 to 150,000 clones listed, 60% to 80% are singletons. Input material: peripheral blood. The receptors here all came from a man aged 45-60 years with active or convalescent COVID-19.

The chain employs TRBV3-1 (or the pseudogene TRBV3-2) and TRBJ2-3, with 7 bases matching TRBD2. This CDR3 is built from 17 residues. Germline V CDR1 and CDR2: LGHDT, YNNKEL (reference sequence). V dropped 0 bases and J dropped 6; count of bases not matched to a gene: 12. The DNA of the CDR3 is TGTGCCAGCAGCCAAGATCCCGGACTAGTCGAGGGGGATACGCAGTATTTT. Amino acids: CASSQDPGLVEGDTQYF.

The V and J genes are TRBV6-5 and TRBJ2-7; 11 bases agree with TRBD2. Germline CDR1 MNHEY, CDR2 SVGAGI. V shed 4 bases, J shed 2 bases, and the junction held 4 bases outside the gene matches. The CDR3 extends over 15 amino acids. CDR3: CASSWTSGSTYEQYF. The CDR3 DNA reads TGTGCCAGCAGTTGGACTAGCGGGTCTACCTACGAGCAGTACTTC.

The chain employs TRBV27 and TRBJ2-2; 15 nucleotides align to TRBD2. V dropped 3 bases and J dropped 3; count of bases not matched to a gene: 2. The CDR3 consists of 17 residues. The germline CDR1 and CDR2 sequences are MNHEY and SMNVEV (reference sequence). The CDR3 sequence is CASSFGLAGGYTGELFF. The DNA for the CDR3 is TGTGCCAGCAGTTTTGGACTAGCGGGAGGGTACACCGGGGAGCTGTTTTTT.

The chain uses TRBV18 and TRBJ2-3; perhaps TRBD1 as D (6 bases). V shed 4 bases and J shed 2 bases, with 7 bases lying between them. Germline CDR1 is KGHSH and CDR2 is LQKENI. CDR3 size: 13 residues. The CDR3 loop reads CASSRDITDTQYF. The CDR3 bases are TGTGCCAGCTCACGGGACATCACAGATACGCAGTATTTT.

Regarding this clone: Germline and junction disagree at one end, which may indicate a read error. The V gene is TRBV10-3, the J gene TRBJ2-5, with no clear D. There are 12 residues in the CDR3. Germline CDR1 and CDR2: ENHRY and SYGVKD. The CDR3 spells CAISERQGTQYF. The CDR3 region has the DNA TGTGCCATCAGTGAGCGACAAGGGACCCAGTACTTC.

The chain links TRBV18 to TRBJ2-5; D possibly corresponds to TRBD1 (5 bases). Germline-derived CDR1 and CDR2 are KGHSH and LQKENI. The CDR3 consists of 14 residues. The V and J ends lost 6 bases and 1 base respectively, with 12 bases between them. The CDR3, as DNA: TGTGCCAGCTCGAACGGACACCTCCAAGAGACCCAGTACTTC. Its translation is CASSNGHLQETQYF.

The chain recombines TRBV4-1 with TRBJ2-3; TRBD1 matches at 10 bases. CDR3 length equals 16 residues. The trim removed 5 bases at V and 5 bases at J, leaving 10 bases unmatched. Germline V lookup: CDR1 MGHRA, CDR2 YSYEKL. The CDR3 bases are TGCGCCAGCAGCTCCCTCCTGGGACAGGGGTTAGATACGCAGTATTTT. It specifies CASSSLLGQGLDTQYF.

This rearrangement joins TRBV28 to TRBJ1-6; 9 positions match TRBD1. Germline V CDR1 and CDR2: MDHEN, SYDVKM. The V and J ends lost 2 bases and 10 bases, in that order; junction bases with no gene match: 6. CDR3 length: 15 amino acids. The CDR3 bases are TGTGCCAGCAGTTTAGGGGACAGGGTCGGGTCACCCCTCCACTTT. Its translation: CASSLGDRVGSPLHF. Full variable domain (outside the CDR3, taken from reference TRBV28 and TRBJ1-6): DVKVTQSSRYLVKRTGEKVFLECVQDMDHENMFWYRQDPGLGLRLIYFSYDVKMKEKGDIPEGYSVSREKKERFSLILESASTNQTSMYLCASSLGDRVGSPLHFGNGTRLTVT.

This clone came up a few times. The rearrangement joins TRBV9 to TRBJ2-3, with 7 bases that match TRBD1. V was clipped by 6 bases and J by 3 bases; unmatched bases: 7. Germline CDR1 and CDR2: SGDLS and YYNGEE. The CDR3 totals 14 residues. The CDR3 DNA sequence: TGTGCCAGCACCACGGGACAGCCTACAGATACGCAGTATTTT. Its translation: CASTTGQPTDTQYF.

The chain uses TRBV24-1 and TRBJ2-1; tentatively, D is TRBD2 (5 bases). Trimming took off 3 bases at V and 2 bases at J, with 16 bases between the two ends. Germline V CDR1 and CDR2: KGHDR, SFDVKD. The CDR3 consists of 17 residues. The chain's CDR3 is CATSDPRRSGAYNEQFF. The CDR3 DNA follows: TGTGCCACCAGTGATCCTCGGAGGAGCGGTGCCTACAATGAGCAGTTCTTC.

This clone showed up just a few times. The CDR3 is CASGFLLAGTNTGELFF. The DNA of the CDR3 is TGTGCTAGTGGTTTCTTACTAGCGGGGACGAACACCGGGGAGCTGTTTTTT. V and J are TRBV12-5 and TRBJ2-2; 10 bases agree with TRBD2. Unmatched junction bases numbered 4, after V lost 3 bases and J lost 0 bases. Germline assignment: CDR1 LGHNT and CDR2 FRNRAP. The CDR3 contains 17 residues.

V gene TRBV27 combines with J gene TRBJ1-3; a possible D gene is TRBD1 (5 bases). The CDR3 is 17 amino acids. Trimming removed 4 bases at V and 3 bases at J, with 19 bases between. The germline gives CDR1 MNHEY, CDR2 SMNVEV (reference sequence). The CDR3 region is CASSSTFGGDGGNTIYF. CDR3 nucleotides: TGTGCCAGCAGTTCTACTTTCGGAGGGGACGGTGGAAACACCATATATTTT.

This CDR3 reads CAITSSLDRNTEAFF. CDR3 bases: TGTGCCATCACCTCATCACTCGACAGGAACACTGAAGCTTTCTTT. The chain recombines TRBV10-3 with TRBJ1-1; D is perhaps TRBD1 (5 bases). The CDR3 spans 15 residues. In germline, CDR1 is ENHRY, CDR2 SYGVKD. V was trimmed by 7 bases and J by 1 base, leaving 16 bases between them.

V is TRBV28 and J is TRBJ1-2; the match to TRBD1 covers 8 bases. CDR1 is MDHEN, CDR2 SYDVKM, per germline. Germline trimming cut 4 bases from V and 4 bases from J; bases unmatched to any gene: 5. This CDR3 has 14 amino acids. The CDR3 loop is CASSSGGGVYGYTF. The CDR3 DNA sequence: TGTGCCAGCAGTTCAGGGGGCGGCGTCTATGGCTACACCTTC.

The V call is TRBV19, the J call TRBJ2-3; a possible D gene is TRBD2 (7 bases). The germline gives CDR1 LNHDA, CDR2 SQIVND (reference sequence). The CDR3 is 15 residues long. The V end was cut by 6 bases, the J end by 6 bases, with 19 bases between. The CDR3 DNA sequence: TGTGCCAGTAGCTGGGGGGGGCCGGGGCAGGATACGCAGTATTTT. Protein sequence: CASSWGGPGQDTQYF.

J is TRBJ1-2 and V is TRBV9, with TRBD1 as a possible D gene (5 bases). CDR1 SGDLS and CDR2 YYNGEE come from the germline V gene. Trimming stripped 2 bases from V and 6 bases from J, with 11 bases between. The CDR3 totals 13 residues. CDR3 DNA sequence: TGTGCCAGCAGCGTGGGGGGGACGGATGGCTACACCTTC. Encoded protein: CASSVGGTDGYTF.

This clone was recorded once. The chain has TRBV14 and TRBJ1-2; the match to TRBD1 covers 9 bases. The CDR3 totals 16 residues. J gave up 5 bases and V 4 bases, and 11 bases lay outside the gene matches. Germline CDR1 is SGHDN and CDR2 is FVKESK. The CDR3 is CASSPHFGTGRYGYTF. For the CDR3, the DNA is TGTGCCAGCAGCCCCCATTTCGGGACAGGGCGGTATGGCTACACCTTC.

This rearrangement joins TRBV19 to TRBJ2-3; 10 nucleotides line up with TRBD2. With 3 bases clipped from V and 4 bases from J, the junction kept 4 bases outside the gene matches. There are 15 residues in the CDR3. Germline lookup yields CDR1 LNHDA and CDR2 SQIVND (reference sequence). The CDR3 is CASSIASGSADTQYF. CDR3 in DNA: TGTGCCAGTAGTATCGCTAGCGGGAGTGCAGATACGCAGTATTTT.

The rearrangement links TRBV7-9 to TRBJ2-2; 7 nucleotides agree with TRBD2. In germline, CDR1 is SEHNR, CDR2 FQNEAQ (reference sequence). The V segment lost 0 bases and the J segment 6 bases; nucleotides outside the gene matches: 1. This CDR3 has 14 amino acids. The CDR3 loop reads CASSLAGGAGELFF. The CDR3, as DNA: TGTGCCAGCAGCTTAGCTGGGGGGGCCGGGGAGCTGTTTTTT.